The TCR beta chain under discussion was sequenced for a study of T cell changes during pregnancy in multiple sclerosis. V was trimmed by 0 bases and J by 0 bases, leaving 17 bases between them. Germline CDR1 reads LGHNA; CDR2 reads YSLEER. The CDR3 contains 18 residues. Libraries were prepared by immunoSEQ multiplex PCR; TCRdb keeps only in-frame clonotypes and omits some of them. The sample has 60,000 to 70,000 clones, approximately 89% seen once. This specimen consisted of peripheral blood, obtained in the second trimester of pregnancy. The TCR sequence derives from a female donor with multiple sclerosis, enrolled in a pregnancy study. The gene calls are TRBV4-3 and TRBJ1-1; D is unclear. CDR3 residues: CASSQETTPPFLNTEAFF. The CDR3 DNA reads TGCGCCAGCAGCCAAGAAACGACACCACCTTTCTTGAACACTGAAGCTTTCTTT.